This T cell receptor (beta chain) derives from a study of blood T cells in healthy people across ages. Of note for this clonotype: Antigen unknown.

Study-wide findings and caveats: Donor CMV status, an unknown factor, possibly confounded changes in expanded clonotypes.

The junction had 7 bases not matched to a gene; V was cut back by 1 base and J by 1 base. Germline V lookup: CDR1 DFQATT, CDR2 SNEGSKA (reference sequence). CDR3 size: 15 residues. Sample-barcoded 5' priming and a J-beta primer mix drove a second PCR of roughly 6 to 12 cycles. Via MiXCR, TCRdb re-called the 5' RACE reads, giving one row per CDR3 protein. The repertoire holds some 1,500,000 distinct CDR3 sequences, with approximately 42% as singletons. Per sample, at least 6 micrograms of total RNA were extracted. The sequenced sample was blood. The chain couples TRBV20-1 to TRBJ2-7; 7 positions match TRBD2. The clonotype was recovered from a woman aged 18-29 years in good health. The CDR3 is CSARVGLAASYEQYF. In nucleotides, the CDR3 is TGCAGTGCTAGAGTTGGGCTAGCGGCATCCTACGAGCAGTACTTC.